This T cell receptor (beta chain) originates from a study of CD8+ T cells in alopecia areata. Across the whole study: Treated individuals took tofacitinib by mouth, 5 to 10 mg twice daily.

It was cDNA, reverse transcribed from extracted RNA, that served as the sequencing template. The data were produced by immunoSEQ multiplex PCR, yet TCRdb's version contains in-frame clones alone and is incomplete. In the table there are about 15,000 clones, more than 50% of which are singletons. The V segment lost 4 bases and the J segment 8 bases; nucleotides outside the gene matches: 6. This CDR3 region has 13 residues. Looked up from germline, CDR1 is MGHDK and CDR2 is SYGVNS. In regard to this clone: Its target is not known.

Lesional scalp punch biopsies and peripheral blood were collected from alopecia areata patients. Notes on the study in general: Affected scalp, especially in alopecia totalis/universalis, had a higher clonality than normal scalp did. TCRs were shared less clearly across patients than in mice, possibly for HLA-related reasons.

This sequence was found in a human donor with alopecia areata. The chain combines TRBV25-1 with TRBJ1-2, with 8 bases lining up with TRBD1. Sequencing input: skin. In nucleotides, the CDR3 is TGTGCCAGCAGTGTCGGACAGGGTCAAGGCTACACCTTC. Translation gives CASSVGQGQGYTF.